The clone carrying this T cell receptor beta chain has ten or more counts. TCR beta CDR3 regions were amplified from RNA transcripts. First-round RT-PCR with HTBI primers amplified the TCR CDR3 region. From the multiplex PCR reads, TCRdb called clonotypes with MiXCR, one entry per CDR3 protein. The sample shows 400,000 or so distinct CDR3 sequences, 13% to 15% of them seen only once. Trimming removed 2 bases at V and 12 bases at J, with 19 bases between. CDR3 size: 13 residues. CDR1 and CDR2 (germline): DFQATT, SNEGSKA (reference sequence). The data are from a study of T cells in Graves' hyperthyroidism and ophthalmopathy.

Sequenced sample: blood. This chain connects TRBV20-1 to TRBJ1-2, with a weak D call TRBD1 (5 bases). This sequence originates from a young woman with Graves' ophthalmopathy. The CDR3 sequence: CSARSPGPTADTF. CDR3 nucleotide sequence: TGCAGTGCTAGAAGTCCGGGACCCACTGCGGACACCTTC.